Below are 30 T cell receptor beta chains sequenced from a single sample in a study of monozygotic twins with inflammatory bowel disease. TCRdb processed the 5' RACE reads again and assigns one entry to each CDR3 protein, with no DNA. The listing contains about 170,000 distinct CDR3 sequences. Sequencing was carried out using blood. These receptors were collected from a human donor with ulcerative colitis or Crohn's disease, or a healthy co-twin of an affected twin (not recorded which).

The rearrangement joins TRBV7-2 to TRBJ2-4; no DNA is available, so the TRBD1 call from TCRdb remains unchecked. This CDR3 has 17 residues. Germline V gene data show CDR1 as SGHTA and CDR2 as FQGNSA. CDR3 region: CASSSTPRLLAKNIQYF.

The chain carries TRBV5-1 and TRBJ2-2; TCRdb's D call of TRBD2 is untestable without DNA. The CDR3 is 17 amino acids. Germline assignment: CDR1 SGHRS and CDR2 YFSETQ. Here the CDR3 reads CASSLVGLAGVTGELFF.

This chain joins TRBV4-3 and TRBJ2-3; no DNA is available, so the TRBD2 call from TCRdb remains unchecked. Germline assignment: CDR1 LGHNA and CDR2 YSLEER. This CDR3 contains 17 residues. Here the CDR3 reads CASSQDRWSGRSDTQYF.

V is TRBV7-9 and J is TRBJ2-1; TCRdb's assignment of TRBD1 cannot be checked, as there is no DNA. The CDR3 has 15 residues. The V gene's germline CDR1 is SEHNR and CDR2 FQNEAQ (reference sequence). CDR3: CASSLAGARNNEQFF.

The V and J genes are TRBV9 and TRBJ2-1; the TRBD2 assignment by TCRdb is unverifiable without DNA. This CDR3 is built from 12 residues. Germline CDR1 is SGDLS and CDR2 is YYNGEE. The CDR3 sequence: CASSPRPKEQFF.

The chain employs TRBV13 and TRBJ1-3; TCRdb's D call of TRBD1 is untestable without DNA. Germline CDR1 is PRHDT and CDR2 is FYEKMQ (reference sequence). CDR3 length: 16 residues. This CDR3 reads CASSRITGGVGNTIYF.

This chain links TRBV5-1 with TRBJ2-3; TCRdb picks TRBD2, but there is no DNA to check that call. Germline V lookup: CDR1 SGHRS, CDR2 YFSETQ. The CDR3 length is 18 residues. The CDR3 region is CASSFYSASPVGPDTQYF.

This chain's CDR3 is CASSLVGSLSGANVLTF. The chain has TRBV7-3 and TRBJ2-6. The length of the CDR3 is 17 residues. Germline V gives CDR1 SGHTA, CDR2 FQGTGA.

CDR3 sequence reads: CASSQEIRPGQGDYFYAYTF. V gene TRBV4-3 combines with J gene TRBJ1-2; TCRdb outputs TRBD1, but without DNA this stays unchecked. Germline lookup yields CDR1 LGHNA and CDR2 YSLEER. CDR3 length: 20 amino acids.

This sequence joins TRBV27 and TRBJ2-1; TCRdb's D call, TRBD1, is unchecked because there is no DNA. The CDR3 loop spans 15 amino acids. Germline loops: CDR1 MNHEY, CDR2 SMNVEV (reference sequence). The CDR3 is CASSATWGSYNEQFF.

V and J are TRBV14 and TRBJ2-2. The CDR3 is 14 amino acids. In germline, CDR1 is SGHDN, CDR2 FVKESK. The CDR3 loop reads CASSQFMNTGELFF.

The genes are TRBV5-1 and TRBJ2-7; the D call from TCRdb, TRBD1, cannot be confirmed without DNA. The CDR3 contains 14 residues. The V gene's germline CDR1 is SGHRS and CDR2 YFSETQ. The CDR3 loop reads CASSLARGHYEQYF.

The J gene is TRBJ2-4, the V gene TRBV6-1; TCRdb's assignment of TRBD2 cannot be checked, as there is no DNA. Germline V gives CDR1 MNHNS, CDR2 SASEGT. This CDR3 contains 15 residues. The CDR3 reads CASSPPGLGLNIQYF.

The rearrangement uses TRBV6-5 and TRBJ2-1; TCRdb reports TRBD2, a call that lacks DNA to check it against. Germline V gene data show CDR1 as MNHEY and CDR2 as SVGAGI. This CDR3 has 15 residues. The CDR3 spells CASSYRLAGYNEQFF.

V gene TRBV10-3 combines with J gene TRBJ1-5. The CDR3 has 13 amino acids. In germline, CDR1 is ENHRY, CDR2 SYGVKD. CDR3 region: CAISIGGAQPQHF.

The J gene is TRBJ1-1, the V gene TRBV12-3 or TRBV12-4; TCRdb picks TRBD1, but there is no DNA to check that call. This CDR3 has 14 amino acids. The CDR3 is CASSQTPRDNEAFF.

The chain couples TRBV27 to TRBJ1-3; there is no DNA to check the TCRdb D call of TRBD1. Germline assignment: CDR1 MNHEY and CDR2 SMNVEV (reference sequence). The CDR3 sequence is 16 residues long. CDR3: CASSLSGQGFGNTIYF.

The V call is TRBV4-3, the J call TRBJ2-2. The CDR3 runs 14 residues. Germline V gene lookup returns CDR1 LGHNA and CDR2 YSLEER. The CDR3 sequence: CASSQADNTGELFF.

The rearrangement uses TRBV29-1 and TRBJ1-1; TCRdb's D call of TRBD1 is untestable without DNA. There are 15 residues in the CDR3. The germline V gene has CDR1 SQVTM and CDR2 ANQGSEA. The CDR3: CSVERWDRGEHEAFF.

This chain uses TRBV4-3 with TRBJ2-7; TCRdb returns TRBD2, unconfirmable since there is no DNA. This CDR3 contains 18 residues. Per germline, CDR1 LGHNA and CDR2 YSLEER. CDR3 sequence: CASSQETSGSLSYYEQYF.

The rearrangement links TRBV7-2 to TRBJ2-1; TCRdb's D call of TRBD2 is untestable without DNA. This CDR3 has 16 residues. Per the germline V gene, CDR1 is SGHTA and CDR2 is FQGNSA. CDR3 loop: CASSLAASGSGDEQFF.

This rearrangement joins TRBV24-1 to TRBJ2-2; TCRdb designates TRBD2, a call that cannot be tested without DNA. CDR3 size: 13 residues. Germline V gene sequence: CDR1 KGHDR, CDR2 SFDVKD. The CDR3 spells CATSDMGSGELLF.

V gene TRBV5-1 combines with J gene TRBJ2-7; TCRdb returns TRBD1, unconfirmable since there is no DNA. CDR1 is SGHRS, CDR2 YFSETQ, per germline. The CDR3 consists of 16 residues. CDR3 loop: CASSLASGQGFYEQYF.

This rearrangement joins TRBV5-1 to TRBJ1-2; with no DNA, the TCRdb D assignment of TRBD1 cannot be verified. The germline V gene encodes CDR1 SGHRS and CDR2 YFSETQ. The CDR3 length is 17 residues. The CDR3 here is CASSSRRGTGNMDGYTF.

The V and J genes are TRBV20-1 and TRBJ1-5; with no DNA, the TCRdb D assignment of TRBD1 cannot be verified. There are 13 residues in the CDR3. Germline V gives CDR1 DFQATT, CDR2 SNEGSKA (reference sequence). CDR3 loop: CSASGTMNQPQHF.

The V gene is TRBV20-1, the J gene TRBJ2-7; TCRdb calls TRBD1, which cannot be checked without DNA. The CDR3 length is 12 residues. Germline loops: CDR1 DFQATT, CDR2 SNEGSKA (reference sequence). CDR3: CSAGQTTYEQYF.

The gene calls are TRBV7-8 and TRBJ2-1; lacking DNA, the TRBD2 call made by TCRdb goes unchecked. The CDR3 totals 16 residues. Germline V gene lookup returns CDR1 SGHVS and CDR2 FQNEAQ. The CDR3 reads CASSLAISGSMNEQFF. Drawing the rest from reference TRBV7-8 and TRBJ2-1, the complete variable domain is GAGVSQSPRYKVAKRGQDVALRCDPISGHVSLFWYQQALGQGPEFLTYFQNEAQLDKSGLPSDRFFAERPEGSVSTLKIQRTQQEDSAVYLCASSLAISGSMNEQFFGPGTRLTVL.

The V and J genes are TRBV11-3 and TRBJ2-1. The CDR3 sequence is 13 residues long. CDR1 SGHNT and CDR2 YENEEA come from the germline V gene. The CDR3 loop is CASSLGRNNEQFF. Combining the CDR3 with reference TRBV11-3 and TRBJ2-1 gives the whole variable domain EAGVVQSPRYKIIEKKQPVAFWCNPISGHNTLYWYLQNLGQGPELLIRYENEEAVDDSQLPKDRFSAERLKGVDSTLKIQPAELGDSAVYLCASSLGRNNEQFFGPGTRLTVL.

The CDR3 loop reads CASSYDRFVPDEQFF. The chain is built from TRBV6-2 or TRBV6-3 and TRBJ2-1; TCRdb reports TRBD1, a call that lacks DNA to check it against. The CDR3 runs 15 residues. The germline V gene has CDR1 MNHEY and CDR2 SVGEGT.

This rearrangement joins TRBV24-1 to TRBJ2-7. CDR3 length equals 11 residues. The V gene's germline CDR1 is KGHDR and CDR2 SFDVKD. The chain's CDR3 is CATSDSYVQYF.